This TCR beta chain was recovered during a study of early T cells in non-severe SARS-CoV-2 infection. Study summary: With bulk RNA from unsorted whole blood as input, sequencing yielded unpaired chains. Overall study results and limits: The study's VDJdb matching favored anti-spike CD8 responses and missed private and CD4 specificities.

This clonotype was seen many times. Its antigen is not identified. The TCR library protocol was used to attach unique molecular identifiers. These identifiers were attached to individual cDNA molecules. TCRdb passed the 5' RACE reads through MiXCR, listing each CDR3 protein once. This table holds about 50,000 distinct CDR3 sequences, about 10% found once. The ends were cut back, 2 bases at V and 8 bases at J, with 3 bases in the middle. The CDR3 consists of 11 residues. This TCR was sampled from an adult who was a healthcare worker with PCR-confirmed SARS-CoV-2 infection or an uninfected control (not recorded which). Sequencing used whole blood. The genes are TRBV12-3 or TRBV12-4 and TRBJ2-2; D not certain. CDR3 coding DNA: TGTGCCAGCAGTTTACTGGGGGAGCTGTTTTTT. Its translation: CASSLLGELFF.